What follows are 30 T cell receptor beta chains derived from one specimen sequenced in a study of shared clonotypes between healthy human individuals. TCRdb's copy holds only in-frame clones and misses some; the assay was immunoSEQ multiplex PCR. The sample carries about 600,000 clones, approximately 97% recorded once. The specimen was naive CD4+ T cells sorted from blood. Subset here: CD45RA+ positively selected. The receptors stem from a woman aged 25 to 45 in good health.

Only one count was recorded for this clone. The chain recombines TRBV14 with TRBJ2-7; tentatively, D is TRBD1 or TRBD2 (5 bases each). Per germline, CDR1 SGHDN and CDR2 FVKESK. The CDR3 runs to 16 residues. V shed 0 bases and J shed 6 bases, with 18 bases lying between them. This CDR3 reads CASSQDPLRGRREQYF. CDR3 DNA: TGTGCCAGCAGCCAAGATCCCCTACGGGGACGGCGCGAGCAGTACTTC.

The CDR3 DNA reads as TGTGCCAGCAGTTTCTCTACTAGCGGGAGCCTCTCCTACGAGCAGTACTTC. Its protein is CASSFSTSGSLSYEQYF. The chain combines TRBV28 with TRBJ2-5; 11 bases match TRBD2. The end of the DNA aligns better with TRBJ2-7, so the J call may be wrong. Looked up from germline, CDR1 is MDHEN and CDR2 is SYDVKM. CDR3 size: 17 residues.

CDR3 DNA: TGTGCCAGCAGCTTAGGAAGGGGGCTAGGGTGGCCCCAGCATTTT. Protein product: CASSLGRGLGWPQHF. The V call is TRBV7-8, the J call TRBJ1-5; 7 nucleotides align to TRBD1. The CDR3 sequence is 15 residues long. Germline CDR1 reads SGHVS; CDR2 reads FQNEAQ. With V trimmed by 1 base and J by 9 bases, 9 bases remained unmatched. Combining the CDR3 with reference TRBV7-8 and TRBJ1-5 gives the whole variable domain GAGVSQSPRYKVAKRGQDVALRCDPISGHVSLFWYQQALGQGPEFLTYFQNEAQLDKSGLPSDRFFAERPEGSVSTLKIQRTQQEDSAVYLCASSLGRGLGWPQHFGDGTRLSIL.

The genes are TRBV4-1 and TRBJ2-5; D may be TRBD1 (5 bases). CDR3 length: 16 residues. V lost 4 bases, J lost 2 bases, and 17 bases lay in between. Germline CDR1 is MGHRA and CDR2 is YSYEKL. CDR3 loop: CASSPGKGILQETQYF. The CDR3 DNA reads TGCGCCAGCAGCCCTGGAAAGGGGATCCTTCAAGAGACCCAGTACTTC.

The chain has TRBV2 and TRBJ1-4; the D gene is possibly TRBD1 (6 bases). Germline V gene lookup returns CDR1 SNHLY and CDR2 FYNNEI. This CDR3 contains 12 residues. Trimming removed 8 bases from V and 5 bases from J, with 9 bases in between. CDR3 sequence (DNA): TGTGCCAGCTACAGGGTAAATGAAAAACTGTTTTTT. Translation gives CASYRVNEKLFF.

The chain is built from TRBV6-1 and TRBJ1-1, with unresolved D. The CDR3 runs to 13 residues. V was trimmed by 3 bases and J by 3 bases, leaving 8 bases between them. CDR1 and CDR2 from the germline V gene are MNHNS and SASEGT. The CDR3 loop is CASSEGRYTEAFF. The CDR3 nucleotides are TGTGCCAGCAGTGAGGGCAGGTACACTGAAGCTTTCTTT.

CDR3 amino acids: CASSETGVTGNTIYF. The DNA for the CDR3 is TGTGCCAGCAGTGAAACAGGGGTGACAGGAAACACCATATATTTT. The chain uses TRBV2 and TRBJ1-3, with 7 bases lining up with TRBD1. This CDR3 is 15 amino acids long. Germline V lookup: CDR1 SNHLY, CDR2 FYNNEI. V lost 2 bases and J lost 4; bases outside the gene matches: 5.

The CDR3 spells CASSLDSGPDTQYF. CDR3 DNA: TGTGCCAGCAGCTTGGATTCGGGGCCAGATACGCAGTATTTT. The rearrangement uses TRBV11-1 and TRBJ2-3, with D perhaps assigned TRBD1 or TRBD2 (5 bases each). The CDR3 has 14 amino acids. The V gene lost 3 bases and the J gene lost 4 bases, with 11 bases spanning the gap. CDR1 and CDR2 (germline): SGHAT, FQDESV (reference sequence).

This chain uses TRBV5-1 with TRBJ2-3; the match to TRBD2 covers 8 bases. The CDR3 runs to 15 residues. V lost 1 base to trimming and J lost 1 base; unmatched junction nucleotides: 2. Germline CDR1 SGHRS, CDR2 YFSETQ. This CDR3 is CASSLRREGTDTQYF. The CDR3 nucleotides are TGCGCCAGCAGCTTGAGGCGGGAGGGCACAGATACGCAGTATTTT.

The V call is TRBV7-3, the J call TRBJ2-5, with 7 bases aligning to TRBD2. The J call is in doubt because the DNA end fits TRBJ2-7 better. Germline V gene sequence: CDR1 SGHTA, CDR2 FQGTGA. CDR3 length: 13 amino acids. The CDR3 bases are TGTGCCAGCAGCTTTGCGGGAGAGTCCGAGCAGTACTTC. Its protein product is CASSFAGESEQYF.

The V gene is TRBV7-9, the J gene TRBJ2-5, with D perhaps matching TRBD2 (6 bases). Germline lookup yields CDR1 SEHNR and CDR2 FQNEAQ (reference sequence). Trimming took 5 bases from V and 5 from J, leaving 24 bases between them. CDR3 length: 17 amino acids. CDR3 loop: CASSATRDSWGGETQYF. The CDR3 DNA reads TGTGCCAGCAGCGCCACACGGGACTCCTGGGGTGGGGAGACCCAGTACTTC. The whole variable domain, filled in from reference TRBV7-9 and TRBJ2-5, reads DTGVSQNPRHKITKRGQNVTFRCDPISEHNRLYWYRQTLGQGPEFLTYFQNEAQLEKSRLLSDRFSAERPKGSFSTLEIQRTEQGDSAMYLCASSATRDSWGGETQYFGPGTRLLVL.

The chain couples TRBV18 to TRBJ2-1, with 8 nucleotides matching TRBD2. CDR3 size: 14 residues. V was pared by 5 bases and J by 5 bases, with 5 bases of the junction left unmatched. Per the germline V gene, CDR1 is KGHSH and CDR2 is LQKENI. CDR3: CASSATSDHNEQFF. As DNA, the CDR3 is TGTGCCAGCTCAGCGACTAGCGACCACAATGAGCAGTTCTTC.

The V and J genes are TRBV5-1 and TRBJ1-1; no reliable D call. In germline, CDR1 is SGHRS, CDR2 YFSETQ. The CDR3 runs to 14 residues. The V gene lost 0 bases and the J gene lost 1 base, with 7 bases spanning the gap. CDR3 sequence reads: CASSLVWENTEAFF. CDR3 in DNA: TGCGCCAGCAGCTTGGTTTGGGAGAACACTGAAGCTTTCTTT.

The chain uses TRBV5-1 and TRBJ1-2, with 9 bases aligning to TRBD1. CDR3 length: 18 residues. Per germline, CDR1 SGHRS and CDR2 YFSETQ. J gave up 2 bases and V 4 bases, and 15 bases lay outside the gene matches. CDR3 sequence (DNA): TGCGCCAGCAGCCGCGGACAGATACTACAGGGGGCGAACTATGGCTACACCTTC. Translation: CASSRGQILQGANYGYTF. The complete variable domain, with remaining parts taken from reference TRBV5-1 and TRBJ1-2, reads KAGVTQTPRYLIKTRGQQVTLSCSPISGHRSVSWYQQTPGQGLQFLFEYFSETQRNKGNFPGRFSGRQFSNSRSEMNVSTLELGDSALYLCASSRGQILQGANYGYTFGSGTRLTVV.

This clone was recorded only once. CDR3 residues: CASSEWGVGTEAFF. The DNA for the CDR3 is TGCGCCAGCAGTGAATGGGGCGTTGGGACTGAAGCTTTCTTT. V is TRBV10-2 and J is TRBJ1-1, with a possible D match to TRBD1 (5 bases). V was clipped by 3 bases and J by 5 bases, with 13 bases between them. Germline CDR1 is WSHSY and CDR2 is SAAADI. The CDR3 totals 14 residues.

The gene calls are TRBV30 and TRBJ1-2, with D uncertain. The length of the CDR3 is 13 residues. Germline CDR1 reads GTSNPN; CDR2 reads SVGIG (reference sequence). V was pared by 5 bases and J by 0 bases, with 10 bases between. The chain's CDR3 is CAWSKGANYGYTF. CDR3 DNA: TGTGCCTGGTCAAAGGGAGCTAACTATGGCTACACCTTC. The full variable domain, rest sourced from reference TRBV30 and TRBJ1-2, is SQTIHQWPATLVQPVGSPLSLECTVEGTSNPNLYWYRQAAGRGLQLLFYSVGIGQISSEVPQNLSASRPQDRQFILSSKKLLLSDSGFYLCAWSKGANYGYTFGSGTRLTVV.

The V gene is TRBV11-2, the J gene TRBJ1-3, with 11 bases matching TRBD1. The germline gives CDR1 SGHAT, CDR2 FQNNGV. This CDR3 is 15 amino acids long. The trim removed 3 bases at V and 5 bases at J, leaving 3 bases unmatched. The CDR3 coding sequence is TGTGCCAGCAGCTTCGGACAGGGGGCTCGAAACACCATATATTTT. This translates into CASSFGQGARNTIYF.

Here the CDR3 DNA reads TGCGCCAGCAGCCAAGCGGAGCGGGAGATGTCCGAGCAGTACTTC. The encoded protein is CASSQAEREMSEQYF. The chain recombines TRBV4-1 with TRBJ2-7, with 8 bases lining up with TRBD2. V lost 1 base, J lost 6 bases, and 8 bases stayed unmatched. This CDR3 has 15 amino acids. Germline V gene data show CDR1 as MGHRA and CDR2 as YSYEKL.

The V and J genes are TRBV4-1 and TRBJ2-7; tentative D call: TRBD2 (6 bases). V lost 1 base to trimming and J lost 0 bases, with 13 bases between them. CDR3 length equals 16 residues. Per germline, CDR1 MGHRA and CDR2 YSYEKL. The CDR3 region is CASSQGGTESSYEQYF. The DNA of the CDR3 is TGCGCCAGCAGCCAAGGCGGGACTGAGAGCTCCTACGAGCAGTACTTC.

The V gene is TRBV5-5, the J gene TRBJ1-3, with a tentative D call TRBD1 (5 bases). Trimming cost V 0 bases and J 3 bases, with 7 bases left between them. The CDR3 spans 14 residues. The germline gives CDR1 SGHKS, CDR2 YYEKEE (reference sequence). The CDR3 sequence: CASSLGGFGNTIYF. In DNA form, the CDR3 reads TGTGCCAGCAGCTTGGGGGGCTTTGGAAACACCATATATTTT.

The V and J genes are TRBV19 and TRBJ2-7; D may be TRBD1 (6 bases). The CDR3 totals 15 residues. V lost 3 bases to trimming and J lost 2 bases, with 14 bases between them. CDR1 is LNHDA, CDR2 SQIVND, per germline (reference sequence). CDR3 loop: CASSISRGPTYEQYF. CDR3 sequence (DNA): TGTGCCAGTAGTATCTCCAGGGGCCCCACCTACGAGCAGTACTTC.

The chain joins TRBV11-3 to TRBJ2-3, with D tentatively TRBD1 or TRBD2 (6 bases each). The ends were cut back, 5 bases at V and 4 bases at J, with 16 bases in the middle. The CDR3 totals 15 residues. Looked up from germline, CDR1 is SGHNT and CDR2 is YENEEA. The CDR3 protein is CASSGGGIWADTQYF. CDR3 bases: TGTGCCAGCAGCGGAGGGGGGATTTGGGCAGATACGCAGTATTTT.

The chain has TRBV11-2 and TRBJ2-7; D is unclear. The CDR3 is 12 residues long. V shed 2 bases and J shed 3 bases, with 5 bases lying between them. Germline CDR1 reads SGHAT; CDR2 reads FQNNGV. CDR3 bases: TGTGCCAGCAGCTTATATAGCTACGAGCAGTACTTC. As protein: CASSLYSYEQYF.

The chain carries TRBV7-3 and TRBJ2-3; possibly TRBD1 for D (6 bases). Germline CDR1 SGHTA, CDR2 FQGTGA. Trimming took 0 bases from V and 4 from J, leaving 14 bases between them. This CDR3 has 16 residues. CDR3 residues: CASSLTPVRTADTQYF. The CDR3 DNA sequence: TGTGCCAGCAGCTTAACCCCGGTACGGACAGCAGATACGCAGTATTTT.

The CDR3 DNA reads TGTGCCAGCTCACAGGGACAGGGGAGCTACGAGCAGTACTTC. This translates into CASSQGQGSYEQYF. The chain is built from TRBV18 and TRBJ2-7, with 10 bases matching TRBD1. V shed 4 bases, J shed 3 bases, and the junction held 3 bases outside the gene matches. Germline V CDR1 and CDR2: KGHSH, LQKENI. This CDR3 has 14 residues.

The chain combines TRBV19 with TRBJ1-2; D is unclear. Germline V gene data show CDR1 as LNHDA and CDR2 as SQIVND (reference sequence). This CDR3 has 13 residues. Trimming removed 5 bases from V and 2 bases from J, with 9 bases in between. In DNA form, the CDR3 reads TGTGCCAGTAGTCACCGGGAAAACTATGGCTACACCTTC. Translation gives CASSHRENYGYTF.

The table lists this clone with a count of one. J is TRBJ2-7 and V is TRBV29-1, with 7 bases lining up with TRBD2. The ends lost 8 bases at V and 0 bases at J; junction bases unmatched: 10. CDR1 SQVTM and CDR2 ANQGSEA come from the germline V gene. This CDR3 contains 14 residues. The CDR3 region is CSTGGPSGSYEQYF. In nucleotides, the CDR3 is TGCAGCACCGGAGGGCCTAGCGGCTCCTACGAGCAGTACTTC.

This clone was detected once. The chain is built from TRBV7-9 and TRBJ1-5; D call uncertain. V was clipped by 5 bases and J by 3 bases, with 8 bases between them. The germline gives CDR1 SEHNR, CDR2 FQNEAQ (reference sequence). CDR3 size: 13 residues. CDR3 DNA: TGTGCCAGCAGCCGGGGATCCAATCAGCCCCAGCATTTT. As protein: CASSRGSNQPQHF. Variable domain in full (rest from reference TRBV7-9 and TRBJ1-5): DTGVSQNPRHKITKRGQNVTFRCDPISEHNRLYWYRQTLGQGPEFLTYFQNEAQLEKSRLLSDRFSAERPKGSFSTLEIQRTEQGDSAMYLCASSRGSNQPQHFGDGTRLSIL.

The CDR3 DNA reads TGTGCCACCAGCGAGAGAGGGAACTACTACAATGAGCAGTTCTTC. It codes for CATSERGNYYNEQFF. The V and J genes are TRBV15 and TRBJ2-1, with a tentative D call TRBD2 (5 bases). The CDR3 length is 15 residues. Germline V gives CDR1 LNHNV, CDR2 YYDKDF (reference sequence). Trimming stripped 5 bases from V and 3 bases from J, with 14 bases between. The whole variable domain, filled in from reference TRBV15 and TRBJ2-1, reads DAMVIQNPRYQVTQFGKPVTLSCSQTLNHNVMYWYQQKSSQAPKLLFHYYDKDFNNEADTPDNFQSRRPNTSFCFLDIRSPGLGDTAMYLCATSERGNYYNEQFFGPGTRLTVL.

The chain couples TRBV13 to TRBJ2-3; 10 nucleotides line up with TRBD2. The CDR3 length is 15 residues. Per the germline V gene, CDR1 is PRHDT and CDR2 is FYEKMQ (reference sequence). After removal of 1 base from V and 10 bases from J, the junction contained 8 bases not matched to a gene. Here the CDR3 reads CASSLVLAGAPSQYF. In DNA form, the CDR3 reads TGTGCCAGCAGCTTAGTTCTAGCGGGAGCCCCATCGCAGTATTTT.